Given below is one T cell receptor (beta chain) in context. This entry comes from a study of shared T cell receptors in the human thymus. This CDR3 contains 16 residues. V lost 3 bases and J lost 2; bases outside the gene matches: 10. CDR1 is MDHEN and CDR2 is SYDVKM in the germline V gene. TCRdb's copy holds only in-frame clones and misses some; the assay was immunoSEQ multiplex PCR. The data show some 660,000 clones, around 87% seen once. This sample also belongs to another study, concerning human thymus T cells. Per that paper: Resections that were taken during corrective heart surgery supplied the thymus tissue. An apparent bias in V and J gene usage was seen in thymic and blood repertoires.

This TCR was recovered from a boy younger than two with a congenital heart defect. The sequencing sample was made of thymocytes. The chain employs TRBV28 and TRBJ2-7; 7 bases match TRBD1. The CDR3 region has the DNA TGTGCCAGCAGTTTTAAGGGGGCCTGGCCGCCCTACGAGCAGTACTTC. It encodes CASSFKGAWPPYEQYF.